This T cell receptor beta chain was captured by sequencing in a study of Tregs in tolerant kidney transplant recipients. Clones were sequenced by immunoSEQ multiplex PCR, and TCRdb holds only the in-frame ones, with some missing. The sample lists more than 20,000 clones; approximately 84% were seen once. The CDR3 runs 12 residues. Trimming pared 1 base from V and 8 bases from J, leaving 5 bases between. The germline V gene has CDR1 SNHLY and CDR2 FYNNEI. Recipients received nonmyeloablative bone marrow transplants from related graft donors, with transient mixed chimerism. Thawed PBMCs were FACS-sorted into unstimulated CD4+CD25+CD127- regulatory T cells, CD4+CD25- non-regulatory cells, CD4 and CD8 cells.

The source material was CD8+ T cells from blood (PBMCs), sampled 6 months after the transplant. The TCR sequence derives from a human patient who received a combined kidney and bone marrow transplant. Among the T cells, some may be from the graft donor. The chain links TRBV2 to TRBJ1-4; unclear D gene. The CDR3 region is CASSEVEEKLFF. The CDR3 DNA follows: TGTGCCAGCAGTGAAGTGGAGGAAAAACTGTTTTTT.